This T cell receptor beta chain was observed in a study of human T cells and chemical hapten exposure. About the study: Patients had diphenylcyclopropenone applied to the scalp weekly throughout the approximately 25-week study. Study-level points and caveats: Relative to control repertoires, expanded TCRs gave rise to significantly more large CDR3 similarity clusters.

As originally analysed: 96,000 or so TCRs per sample was the median, with a range of about 20,000 to 700,000. TCRdb itself ran the RACE reads through MiXCR, one entry per CDR3 protein. The V and J calls were determined by TCRdb, not by the authors. The table records just over 350,000 distinct CDR3 sequences, just under 6.5% of them present only once. This CDR3 has 23 residues. V was pared by 2 bases and J by 5 bases, with 32 bases of the junction left unmatched. CDR1 is SGHAT, CDR2 FQNNGV, per germline. A remark on this clonotype: Its antigen is undetermined.

The time point was: patch test 2, 6 weeks after DPC sensitization. Treatment indicated: therapeutic diphenylcyclopropenone sensitization with weekly scalp DPC. Specimen: whole blood, collected in connection with sensitization to the hapten diphenylcyclopropenone (DPC). This sequence joins TRBV11-2 and TRBJ1-1, with TRBD1 matching 7 bases. This sequence originates from a woman between 18 and 29 years old with alopecia areata. Some clones in this sample may be carry-over from other donors' samples. The CDR3 is CASSLNGSPVGLRDRNKRTEAFF. CDR3 in DNA: TGTGCCAGCAGCTTAAACGGGTCGCCGGTGGGCCTCCGGGACAGAAATAAGCGGACTGAAGCTTTCTTT. Complete variable domain (other parts from reference TRBV11-2 and TRBJ1-1): EAGVAQSPRYKIIEKRQSVAFWCNPISGHATLYWYQQILGQGPKLLIQFQNNGVVDDSQLPKDRFSAERLKGVDSTLKIQPAKLEDSAVYLCASSLNGSPVGLRDRNKRTEAFFGQGTRLTVV.